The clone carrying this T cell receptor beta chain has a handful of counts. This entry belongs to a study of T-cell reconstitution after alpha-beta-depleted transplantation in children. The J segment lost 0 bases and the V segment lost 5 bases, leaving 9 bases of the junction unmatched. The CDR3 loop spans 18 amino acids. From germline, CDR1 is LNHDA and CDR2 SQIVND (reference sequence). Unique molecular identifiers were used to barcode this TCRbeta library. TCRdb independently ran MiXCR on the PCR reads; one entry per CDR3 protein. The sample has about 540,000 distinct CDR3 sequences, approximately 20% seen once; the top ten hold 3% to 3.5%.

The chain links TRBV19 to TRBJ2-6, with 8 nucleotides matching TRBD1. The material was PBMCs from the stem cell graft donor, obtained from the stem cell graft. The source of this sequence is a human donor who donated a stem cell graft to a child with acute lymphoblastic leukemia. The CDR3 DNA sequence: TGTGCCAGTAGTCCCTCGACAGGGGTCCTCTCTGGGGCCAACGTCCTGACTTTC. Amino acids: CASSPSTGVLSGANVLTF.